This T cell receptor (beta chain) came from a study of T cell responses to AZD1222 COVID-19 vaccine. Regarding the study as a whole: Vaccine-associated CD4 TCRs ranged over spike, dominating at 160-218 and 743-854.

This clone was detected a few times. Its antigen is not known. The CDR3 contains 13 residues. V lost 6 bases and J lost 10; bases outside the gene matches: 10. Germline loops: CDR1 SGHTA, CDR2 FQGNSA. Assay used: immunoSEQ multiplex PCR; TCRdb lists only in-frame clones, some missing. The top ten clones hold 5% to 6.5% of a sample with some 67,000 clones, roughly four fifths of them seen once. The rearrangement uses TRBV7-2 and TRBJ1-1; TRBD1 aligns across 8 bases. The material sequenced was peripheral blood, taken 28 days after the second AZD1222 dose. This receptor was identified in an adult who received the AZD1222 COVID-19 vaccine. Written as DNA, the CDR3 is TGTGCCAGCAGTCCTGGACAGGGTCTTTTAGCTTTCTTT. The encoded protein is CASSPGQGLLAFF.